This T cell receptor beta chain was sequenced during a study of blood T cell repertoires in COVID-19. On the study more broadly: Samples taken during acute and convalescent COVID-19 were collected in the United States, Italy and Spain.

How the authors handled the data: For nucleated cells, counts were estimated from reference gene primer amplification. TCRdb's copy holds only in-frame clones and misses some; the assay was immunoSEQ multiplex PCR. The V and J calls and clone size are taken from that table; D and trimming were inferred from the DNA. The sample lists around 51,000 clones; 86% were seen once. The CDR3 consists of 12 residues. The V gene lost 2 bases and the J gene lost 4 bases, with 5 bases spanning the gap. In germline, CDR1 is KGHSH, CDR2 LQKENI. This sequence was found in a man older than 75 with active COVID-19. The V gene is TRBV18, the J gene TRBJ2-5, with unresolved D. The specimen was peripheral blood. The CDR3 DNA follows: TGTGCCAGCTCACCATCGGGAGAGACCCAGTACTTC. Its translation: CASSPSGETQYF.